A single sample gave rise to the 20 T cell receptor beta chains below, sequenced in a study of T cell clones after liver transplantation. Repertoires were generated with immunoSEQ multiplex PCR, while TCRdb's copy carries only in-frame clones and drops some. The data contain about 33,000 clones, over 85% of them seen just once; the ten biggest clones take up roughly 25%. The sample in question was CD8+ T cells from blood, obtained 12 months after liver transplant. The receptor set was obtained from a human patient who received a liver transplant. These T cells may partly come from the graft donor.

This clone was detected only a few times. The chain employs TRBV9 and TRBJ2-7; the D call may be TRBD1 or TRBD2 (5 bases each). Trimming took off 2 bases at V and 6 bases at J, with 15 bases between the two ends. Germline CDR1 SGDLS, CDR2 YYNGEE. The CDR3 totals 14 residues. The CDR3 nucleotides are TGTGCCAGCAGCGTTGGGACGGACTTGGGCGAGCAGTACTTC. Translation gives CASSVGTDLGEQYF.

The J gene is TRBJ1-2, the V gene TRBV9, with a weak D call TRBD1 (6 bases). CDR1 and CDR2 (germline): SGDLS, YYNGEE. The length of the CDR3 is 13 residues. Trimming removed 3 bases from V and 3 bases from J, with 9 bases in between. The CDR3 region is CASSGHRDYGYTF. The CDR3 DNA follows: TGTGCCAGCAGCGGCCACAGGGACTATGGCTACACCTTC.

The chain combines TRBV6-1 with TRBJ2-3, with D maybe TRBD1 (6 bases). The V gene's germline CDR1 is MNHNS and CDR2 SASEGT. Trimming cost V 2 bases and J 0 bases, with 15 bases left between them. The CDR3 sequence is 17 residues long. This chain's CDR3 is CASSEKDSLSSTDTQYF. CDR3 DNA: TGTGCCAGCAGTGAAAAGGACAGCCTCTCTAGCACAGATACGCAGTATTTT.

The rearrangement uses TRBV7-9 and TRBJ2-7, with unresolved D. The ends were cut back, 3 bases at V and 3 bases at J, with 6 bases in the middle. The CDR3 sequence is 12 residues long. Germline-derived CDR1 and CDR2 are SEHNR and FQNEAQ (reference sequence). The CDR3 bases are TGTGCCAGCAGCTTCGACAACTACGAGCAGTACTTC. It encodes CASSFDNYEQYF.

The chain uses TRBV27 and TRBJ1-2, with 9 bases aligning to TRBD1. Losses at the gene ends were 5 bases for V and 2 bases for J; bases not matched to a gene: 6. Germline V gene lookup returns CDR1 MNHEY and CDR2 SMNVEV (reference sequence). The CDR3 sequence is 15 residues long. In DNA form, the CDR3 reads TGTGCCAGCAGTCTCGGGACAGGGACGAACTATGGCTACACCTTC. Protein: CASSLGTGTNYGYTF.

This sequence joins TRBV19 and TRBJ2-5; D uncertain. Per germline, CDR1 LNHDA and CDR2 SQIVND (reference sequence). Trimming pared 3 bases from V and 2 bases from J, leaving 16 bases between. The CDR3 has 16 amino acids. The CDR3 reads CASSMSPSLRQETQYF. The CDR3 bases are TGTGCCAGTAGTATGAGCCCCTCACTCAGGCAAGAGACCCAGTACTTC.

The V and J genes are TRBV10-3 and TRBJ2-7; 14 nucleotides agree with TRBD2. The junction had 6 bases not matched to a gene; V was cut back by 4 bases and J by 7 bases. There are 15 residues in the CDR3. Germline V gene lookup returns CDR1 ENHRY and CDR2 SYGVKD. CDR3 nucleotides: TGTGCCATCAGTGGACTAGCGGGAGGGCCGGGTGAGCAGTACTTC. Protein: CAISGLAGGPGEQYF.

This clone is classed as medium-sized. V is TRBV27 and J is TRBJ2-7; TRBD1 matches 9 bases. The V segment lost 8 bases and the J segment 1 base; nucleotides outside the gene matches: 3. Per germline, CDR1 MNHEY and CDR2 SMNVEV (reference sequence). The CDR3 totals 13 residues. The CDR3 loop is CASLGQGSYEQYF. In DNA, the CDR3 is TGTGCCAGCCTGGGACAGGGATCCTACGAGCAGTACTTC.

V usage is TRBV15 and J usage is TRBJ1-4; possible D gene TRBD1, 5 bases. The CDR3 extends over 14 amino acids. With 5 bases removed from V and 7 bases from J, the gap between germline ends came to 14 bases. Germline V gene data show CDR1 as LNHNV and CDR2 as YYDKDF (reference sequence). CDR3: CATSVWQGGEKLFF. The CDR3 DNA follows: TGTGCCACCAGCGTCTGGCAGGGAGGTGAAAAACTGTTTTTT. Combining the CDR3 with reference TRBV15 and TRBJ1-4 gives the whole variable domain DAMVIQNPRYQVTQFGKPVTLSCSQTLNHNVMYWYQQKSSQAPKLLFHYYDKDFNNEADTPDNFQSRRPNTSFCFLDIRSPGLGDTAMYLCATSVWQGGEKLFFGSGTQLSVL.

This sequence joins TRBV19 and TRBJ1-2; the match to TRBD1 covers 7 bases. The CDR3 loop spans 15 amino acids. The germline V gene encodes CDR1 LNHDA and CDR2 SQIVND (reference sequence). V shed 1 base and J 4 bases; nucleotides not matched to a gene: 6. As DNA, the CDR3 is TGTGCCAGTAGTATAGGGGACAGCCTATTCTATGGCTACACCTTC. Its protein product is CASSIGDSLFYGYTF. The full variable domain, rest sourced from reference TRBV19 and TRBJ1-2, is DGGITQSPKYLFRKEGQNVTLSCEQNLNHDAMYWYRQDPGQGLRLIYYSQIVNDFQKGDIAEGYSVSREKKESFPLTVTSAQKNPTAFYLCASSIGDSLFYGYTFGSGTRLTVV.

The chain has TRBV6-8 and TRBJ1-3, with D unresolved. Looked up from germline, CDR1 is MNHGY and CDR2 is SAAAGT. The CDR3 loop spans 10 amino acids. V gave up 5 bases and J gave up 8 bases, with 4 bases separating them. For the CDR3, the DNA is TGTGCCAGCAGTGTGGACACCATATATTTT. Encoded protein: CASSVDTIYF.

This chain uses TRBV4-1 with TRBJ2-2; 10 bases match TRBD2. V lost 4 bases to trimming and J lost 3 bases; unmatched junction nucleotides: 2. The CDR3 covers 15 residues. Germline V gene lookup returns CDR1 MGHRA and CDR2 YSYEKL. The CDR3 DNA sequence: TGCGCCAGCAGCCCTAGCGGGAGTTACACCGGGGAGCTGTTTTTT. Amino acid sequence: CASSPSGSYTGELFF.

This chain uses TRBV7-6 with TRBJ1-5; D gene ambiguous. This CDR3 is 14 amino acids long. V lost 1 base, J lost 5 bases, and 9 bases lay in between. In germline, CDR1 is SGHVS, CDR2 FNYEAQ. The CDR3 sequence is CASSLETGHQPQHF. The CDR3 DNA sequence: TGTGCCAGCAGCTTAGAAACGGGTCATCAGCCCCAGCATTTT.

The chain links TRBV19 to TRBJ2-7; TRBD2 matches at 7 bases. The CDR3 has 14 residues. V was pared by 1 base and J by 3 bases, with 3 bases of the junction left unmatched. Per germline, CDR1 LNHDA and CDR2 SQIVND (reference sequence). The CDR3 DNA sequence: TGTGCCAGTAGTATAGCGGGAGGAAACTACGAGCAGTACTTC. It yields the protein CASSIAGGNYEQYF.

This clone was counted once. V is TRBV5-6 and J is TRBJ1-3; tentatively, D is TRBD1 (6 bases). The V end was cut by 4 bases, the J end by 7 bases, with 12 bases between. This CDR3 is built from 13 residues. Germline V gene sequence: CDR1 SGHDT, CDR2 YYEEEE. This chain's CDR3 is CASSPTGGNTIYF. The CDR3 nucleotides read TGTGCCAGCAGCCCGACAGGCGGGAACACCATATATTTT.

The CDR3, as DNA: TGTGCCAGCAGCTCGGAAAGGACTAGCGGGAGGAACCAGTTCTTC. It specifies CASSSERTSGRNQFF. The chain has TRBV7-9 and TRBJ2-1, with 14 bases identical to TRBD2. Per the germline V gene, CDR1 is SEHNR and CDR2 is FQNEAQ (reference sequence). The CDR3 length is 15 residues. Trimming at V came to 4 bases and at J to 13 bases, leaving 9 bases not matched to a gene.

The V call is TRBV29-1, the J call TRBJ1-1; D uncertain. This CDR3 has 15 residues. With 5 bases removed from V and 2 bases from J, the gap between germline ends came to 18 bases. Germline CDR1 is SQVTM and CDR2 is ANQGSEA. CDR3 sequence: CSVPFRRSGNTEAFF. CDR3 nucleotides: TGCAGCGTTCCGTTCCGAAGATCGGGAAACACTGAAGCTTTCTTT. The full variable domain, rest sourced from reference TRBV29-1 and TRBJ1-1, is SAVISQKPSRDICQRGTSLTIQCQVDSQVTMMFWYRQQPGQSLTLIATANQGSEATYESGFVIDKFPISRPNLTFSTLTVSNMSPEDSSIYLCSVPFRRSGNTEAFFGQGTRLTVV.

J is TRBJ2-2 and V is TRBV30, with TRBD2 identical over 7 bases. This CDR3 comprises 14 residues. J was trimmed by 6 bases and V by 5 bases; bases with no gene match: 9. Germline V CDR1 and CDR2: GTSNPN, SVGIG (reference sequence). For the CDR3, the DNA is TGTGCCTGGTTGACCCCTCGGGGGGCCGGGGAGCTGTTTTTT. As protein: CAWLTPRGAGELFF.

The V call is TRBV9, the J call TRBJ2-3; 7 bases map to TRBD1. CDR3 length equals 15 residues. The germline V gene encodes CDR1 SGDLS and CDR2 YYNGEE. J lost 3 bases, V lost 3 bases, and 7 bases had no gene match. The CDR3 here is CASSGDSIRTDTQYF. In nucleotides, the CDR3 is TGTGCCAGCAGCGGGGACAGCATTCGTACAGATACGCAGTATTTT.

The J gene is TRBJ2-2, the V gene TRBV30; D possibly corresponds to TRBD1 (5 bases). With 3 bases removed from V and 1 base from J, the gap between germline ends came to 12 bases. The CDR3 runs to 15 residues. Germline V CDR1 and CDR2: GTSNPN, SVGIG (reference sequence). The CDR3 region is CAWRNYRKNTGELFF. CDR3 nucleotide sequence: TGTGCCTGGAGGAATTACAGGAAGAACACCGGGGAGCTGTTTTTT.